These 8 T cell receptor beta chains came from one sample sequenced in a study of OX40 agonist ivuxolimab in advanced cancers. Sequencing was performed with immunoSEQ multiplex PCR; in TCRdb, only in-frame clones are kept and a portion is missing. The sample has around 32,000 clones; roughly 87% are singletons. The sequences come from CD4+ or CD8+ T cells sorted from blood, collected in a trial of the OX40 agonist ivuxolimab. The receptors originated from an adult with an advanced solid tumor such as melanoma, head and neck, liver or kidney cancer.

The V gene is TRBV9, the J gene TRBJ2-3; 7 nucleotides agree with TRBD2. J was trimmed by 3 bases and V by 3 bases; bases with no gene match: 10. This CDR3 has 16 amino acids. The germline CDR1 and CDR2 sequences are SGDLS and YYNGEE. CDR3 sequence reads: CASSAGMSGMTDTQYF. CDR3 sequence (DNA): TGTGCCAGCAGCGCCGGTATGAGCGGGATGACAGATACGCAGTATTTT.

V and J are TRBV9 and TRBJ1-3; the D is unclear. This CDR3 spans 15 amino acids. V lost 4 bases and J 0 bases, leaving 11 bases between the germline ends. In germline, CDR1 is SGDLS, CDR2 YYNGEE. The CDR3 sequence: CASSPNTNSGNTIYF. The CDR3 DNA reads as TGTGCCAGCAGCCCAAATACGAACTCTGGAAACACCATATATTTT. The variable domain in full, with the rest retrieved from reference TRBV9 and TRBJ1-3, is DSGVTQTPKHLITATGQRVTLRCSPRSGDLSVYWYQQSLDQGLQFLIQYYNGEERAKGNILERFSAQQFPDLHSELNLSSLELGDSALYFCASSPNTNSGNTIYFGEGSWLTVV.

The chain combines TRBV7-8 with TRBJ2-7; D is perhaps TRBD2 (6 bases). This CDR3 is built from 15 residues. The germline V and J ends were trimmed by 5 bases and 0 bases, with 14 bases remaining between them. Per germline, CDR1 SGHVS and CDR2 FQNEAQ. In DNA form, the CDR3 reads TGTGCCAGCAGCCCCGGCGGGGTGGCCTCCTACGAGCAGTACTTC. It specifies CASSPGGVASYEQYF.

This clone was seen a single time. The rearrangement joins TRBV6-5 to TRBJ1-2; 11 positions agree with TRBD1. CDR3 length: 14 residues. CDR1 is MNHEY, CDR2 SVGAGI, per germline. V lost 4 bases to trimming and J lost 8 bases; unmatched junction nucleotides: 6. The CDR3 nucleotides read TGTGCCAGCAGTTTGGGACAGGGGGTGTGGGGCTACACCTTC. It specifies CASSLGQGVWGYTF.

The chain recombines TRBV7-9 with TRBJ2-5; the match to TRBD2 covers 7 bases. The trim removed 3 bases at V and 3 bases at J, leaving 4 bases unmatched. Germline V gene sequence: CDR1 SEHNR, CDR2 FQNEAQ (reference sequence). This CDR3 contains 14 residues. The CDR3 here is CASSFGLAEETQYF. CDR3 DNA sequence: TGTGCCAGCAGCTTCGGGCTAGCGGAAGAGACCCAGTACTTC.

In the case of this clone: A junction end diverges from the germline sequence, so it may reflect a read error. The V call is TRBV5-3, the J call TRBJ2-7; the D is unclear. TRBV5-3 is flagged as an ORF with uncertain function. The CDR3 loop spans 12 amino acids. In DNA, the CDR3 is TGTGCCAGCAGCTACAGCTCCTACGAGCAGTACTTC. Protein product: CASSYSSYEQYF.

The chain is built from TRBV19 and TRBJ2-1; TRBD2 matches at 10 bases. J lost 14 bases, V lost 3 bases, and 16 bases had no gene match. Per the germline V gene, CDR1 is LNHDA and CDR2 is SQIVND (reference sequence). The CDR3 covers 16 residues. The CDR3 loop is CASSMSSRLAGLGEFF. The CDR3 nucleotides are TGTGCCAGTAGTATGTCGTCGAGACTAGCGGGCCTCGGGGAGTTCTTC.

This chain uses TRBV30 with TRBJ1-4; D is unclear. Germline lookup yields CDR1 GTSNPN and CDR2 SVGIG (reference sequence). Trimming removed 3 bases from V and 7 bases from J, with 6 bases in between. This CDR3 is built from 11 residues. This CDR3 reads CAWSYREKLFF. The CDR3 DNA sequence: TGTGCCTGGAGCTACCGTGAAAAACTGTTTTTT. Combining the CDR3 with reference TRBV30 and TRBJ1-4 gives the whole variable domain SQTIHQWPATLVQPVGSPLSLECTVEGTSNPNLYWYRQAAGRGLQLLFYSVGIGQISSEVPQNLSASRPQDRQFILSSKKLLLSDSGFYLCAWSYREKLFFGSGTQLSVL.